This TCR beta chain derives from a study of blood T cell repertoires in COVID-19. Study-level background: The United States, Italy and Spain supplied acute and convalescent COVID-19 samples. The analysed material was cDNA or gDNA that came from T cells, B-cell-depleted T cells, or PBMCs.

V was pared by 5 bases and J by 6 bases, with 18 bases between. This CDR3 is 14 amino acids long. Per the germline V gene, CDR1 is SGHKS and CDR2 is YYEKEE (reference sequence). The authors' processing: Nucleated cell number was recorded as an estimate derived from reference gene primer amplification. The assay was immunoSEQ multiplex PCR, and TCRdb's table has in-frame clones only and misses some. Clone size and the V and J calls come from that table; the DNA yielded D and trimming. Here the sample spans some 180,000 clones, nearly 90% being singletons. This clonotype originated in a middle-aged man with acute or convalescent COVID-19. The J gene is TRBJ2-7, the V gene TRBV5-5; tentative D call: TRBD2 (5 bases). Material: peripheral blood. The DNA for the CDR3 is TGTGCCAGCAGGGTGGTCGCGGGTCAACGCGAGCAGTACTTC. Translating it yields CASRVVAGQREQYF.